This T cell receptor (beta chain) was observed in a study of cytomegalovirus exposure and HLA in healthy donors. Germline CDR1 reads LGHNA; CDR2 reads YNFKEQ. This CDR3 is built from 13 residues. The V end was cut by 5 bases, the J end by 0 bases, with 5 bases between. Both 60 Vbeta primers and 13 Jbeta primers went into the PCR. In the original analysis: Among the unique TCR beta chains that a later analysis counted, about 84 million in all, 9.5 million to 12 million were shared. Clones were read by immunoSEQ multiplex PCR, and TCRdb kept only the in-frame ones, dropping some. That table is the source of V, J and clone size, and D and trimming were worked out from the DNA. Of about 130,000 clones in the sample, more than 9% were seen once. In this sample, this clone turned up a few times. Its matching antigen is unknown. The study's findings and limits: Sequences of the TCR beta chain were said to predict the HLA-A and HLA-B alleles of most subjects accurately.

Sequencing was performed on PBMCs. This sequence was found in a woman younger than 30 in good health and CMV-seropositive. The V call is TRBV4-2, the J call TRBJ2-4; D not resolved. In DNA form, the CDR3 reads TGTGCCAGCAGCGAGGTAGCCAAAAACATTCAGTACTTC. Its translation is CASSEVAKNIQYF.